The 28 T cell receptor beta chains in this list originate from one sample, sequenced in a study of a mutant IDH1 vaccine in newly diagnosed glioma. These receptors' antigens are unknown. Here immunoSEQ multiplex PCR was the method, and the copy in TCRdb shows in-frame clones only, minus some. The sample has about 25,000 clones; 70% are singletons. Time point here: week 11, during vaccination. Each dose of the vaccine consisted of 300 ug of mutant IDH1 20-mer peptide, with topical imiquimod. The input for sequencing was peripheral blood mononuclear cells (PBMCs), taken from a glioma patient whose treatment included an IDH1 peptide vaccine. The receptors derive from a man younger than 30 with glioma. Some clones in this sample may be carry-over from other donors' samples.

This chain joins TRBV13 and TRBJ2-5, with D tentatively TRBD1 or TRBD2 (5 bases each). CDR1 is PRHDT and CDR2 is FYEKMQ in the germline V gene (reference sequence). The CDR3 has 14 amino acids. Between the trimmed V and J ends, which lost 1 base and 5 bases, there was a span of 11 bases. The DNA of the CDR3 is TGTGCCAGCAGCTTAGCTGGGGGTGAGGAGACCCAGTACTTC. This codes for CASSLAGGEETQYF. Full variable domain (missing parts from reference TRBV13 and TRBJ2-5): AAGVIQSPRHLIKEKRETATLKCYPIPRHDTVYWYQQGPGQDPQFLISFYEKMQSDKGSIPDRFSAQQFSDYHSELNMSSLELGDSALYFCASSLAGGEETQYFGPGTRLLVL.

The chain links TRBV7-2 to TRBJ2-5; TRBD1 is a possible D gene (6 bases). Deletions cut 4 bases from V and 1 base from J, with 13 bases between. The CDR3 is made up of 15 amino acids. Germline V gene data show CDR1 as SGHTA and CDR2 as FQGNSA. The CDR3 reads CASSSQSGVQETQYF. CDR3 in DNA: TGTGCCAGCAGCTCCCAGTCAGGGGTCCAAGAGACCCAGTACTTC.

In DNA form, the CDR3 reads TGTGCCAGCAGCTCCCTGGTGACTAGGGGGACCGGGGAGCTGTTTTTT. Translated: CASSSLVTRGTGELFF. The chain employs TRBV7-2 and TRBJ2-2, with D perhaps TRBD1 or TRBD2 (6 bases each). V was trimmed by 4 bases and J by 5 bases, leaving 17 bases between them. The CDR3 extends over 16 amino acids. The germline V gene encodes CDR1 SGHTA and CDR2 FQGNSA. The variable domain in full, completed from reference TRBV7-2 and TRBJ2-2, reads GAGVSQSPSNKVTEKGKDVELRCDPISGHTALYWYRQSLGQGLEFLIYFQGNSAPDKSGLPSDRFSAERTGGSVSTLTIQRTQQEDSAVYLCASSSLVTRGTGELFFGEGSRLTVL.

The rearrangement links TRBV5-6 to TRBJ1-2, with TRBD1 as a possible D gene (6 bases). Trimming cost V 4 bases and J 2 bases, with 15 bases left between them. This CDR3 spans 15 amino acids. Germline values: CDR1 SGHDT, CDR2 YYEEEE. Here the CDR3 DNA reads TGTGCCAGCAGCCACCCATCAACAGGGAACTATGGCTACACCTTC. The encoded protein is CASSHPSTGNYGYTF. Full variable domain (outside the CDR3, taken from reference TRBV5-6 and TRBJ1-2): DAGVTQSPTHLIKTRGQQVTLRCSPKSGHDTVSWYQQALGQGPQFIFQYYEEEERQRGNFPDRFSGHQFPNYSSELNVNALLLGDSALYLCASSHPSTGNYGYTFGSGTRLTVV.

The J gene is TRBJ2-7, the V gene TRBV15; D remains ambiguous. CDR3 length equals 14 residues. CDR1 LNHNV and CDR2 YYDKDF come from the germline V gene (reference sequence). V was trimmed by 1 base and J by 2 bases, leaving 9 bases between them. CDR3 sequence reads: CATSRGGPTYEQYF. CDR3 nucleotides: TGTGCCACCAGCAGAGGAGGTCCTACCTACGAGCAGTACTTC.

This chain uses TRBV27 with TRBJ1-1, with D possibly matching TRBD1 (6 bases). The CDR3 contains 13 residues. Germline V lookup: CDR1 MNHEY, CDR2 SMNVEV (reference sequence). Trimming left V 6 bases short and J 0 bases short, with 8 bases between. This CDR3 is CASSQGLNTEAFF. Here the CDR3 DNA reads TGTGCCAGCAGCCAGGGGCTGAACACTGAAGCTTTCTTT.

The V call is TRBV7-9, the J call TRBJ2-5, with 13 nucleotides matching TRBD2. The CDR3 length is 19 residues. With 6 bases clipped from V and 5 bases from J, the junction kept 18 bases outside the gene matches. CDR1 is SEHNR, CDR2 FQNEAQ, per germline (reference sequence). The CDR3 region is CASSTWTSGGPQSWETQYF. CDR3 DNA sequence: TGTGCCAGCAGTACCTGGACTAGCGGGGGCCCCCAGTCGTGGGAGACCCAGTACTTC.

The gene calls are TRBV30 and TRBJ2-1; TRBD1 matches 7 bases. This CDR3 is 12 amino acids long. J lost 7 bases, V lost 7 bases, and 7 bases had no gene match. Germline V gives CDR1 GTSNPN, CDR2 SVGIG (reference sequence). The CDR3 loop reads CAFEDRVNEQFF. The CDR3 DNA is TGTGCCTTCGAAGACAGGGTGAATGAGCAGTTCTTC.

This clone appeared once. The chain carries TRBV13 and TRBJ1-1, with a weak D call TRBD1 (6 bases). This CDR3 has 14 residues. Between the trimmed V and J ends, which lost 5 bases and 1 base, there was a span of 11 bases. The germline gives CDR1 PRHDT, CDR2 FYEKMQ (reference sequence). The CDR3 region is CASSPGGRNTEAFF. As DNA, the CDR3 is TGTGCCAGCAGCCCGGGGGGGCGGAACACTGAAGCTTTCTTT.

V usage is TRBV2 and J usage is TRBJ2-4; either TRBD1 or TRBD2 may supply D (5 bases each). V lost 4 bases and J lost 0, with 28 bases in between. The CDR3 contains 21 residues. Germline CDR1 is SNHLY and CDR2 is FYNNEI. The CDR3 nucleotides are TGTGCCAGCAGTGGAGAGGGGATAGAATCCCCTCGTTTCCTAGCCAAAAACATTCAGTACTTC. Amino acid sequence: CASSGEGIESPRFLAKNIQYF. Looking up the rest from reference TRBV2 and TRBJ2-4 gives the full variable domain: EPEVTQTPSHQVTQMGQEVILRCVPISNHLYFYWYRQILGQKVEFLVSFYNNEISEKSEIFDDQFSVERPDGSNFTLKIRSTKLEDSAMYFCASSGEGIESPRFLAKNIQYFGAGTRLSVL.

The genes are TRBV4-3 and TRBJ1-2; D is unresolved. The V gene's germline CDR1 is LGHNA and CDR2 YSLEER. V lost 1 base to trimming and J lost 5 bases, with 11 bases between them. This CDR3 has 14 residues. CDR3 sequence (DNA): TGCGCCAGCAGCCAAGGGAGGCAGTTATATGGCTACACCTTC. Protein sequence: CASSQGRQLYGYTF.

On this clone: A much larger clone differs by one base, so this may be a read error. Here the CDR3 omits its conserved ending phenylalanine or tryptophan, so a read error is the likely source. The chain combines TRBV30 with TRBJ1-1; D might be TRBD1 (5 bases). Trimming removed 4 bases from V and 6 bases from J, with 15 bases in between. The CDR3 runs 13 residues. Germline V CDR1 and CDR2: GTSNPN, SVGIG (reference sequence). The CDR3 coding sequence is TGTGCCTGGACTGTAGGGGCCCGCGCTGAAGCTTTCCTT. It is translated as CAWTVGARAEAFL.

This rearrangement joins TRBV7-2 to TRBJ1-2; 8 nucleotides match TRBD1. Unmatched junction bases numbered 7, after V lost 4 bases and J lost 3 bases. The germline V gene encodes CDR1 SGHTA and CDR2 FQGNSA. The CDR3 is 15 residues long. CDR3 residues: CASSSSLTGDYGYTF. CDR3 DNA sequence: TGTGCCAGCAGCTCGTCGCTGACAGGGGACTATGGCTACACCTTC.

J is TRBJ1-1 and V is TRBV14; D unresolved. Germline CDR1 and CDR2: SGHDN and FVKESK. V was cut by 4 bases and J by 3 bases, with 15 bases left in between. CDR3 size: 15 residues. CDR3 DNA sequence: TGTGCCAGCAGCCTCATGGGGAGGAGTTACACTGAAGCTTTCTTT. Translating it yields CASSLMGRSYTEAFF.

The genes are TRBV4-3 and TRBJ1-1; maybe TRBD1 (5 bases). CDR1 is LGHNA, CDR2 YSLEER, per germline. Trimming took off 5 bases at V and 0 bases at J, with 7 bases between the two ends. The CDR3 length is 13 residues. The CDR3 protein is CASSRGMNTEAFF. The CDR3 DNA sequence: TGCGCCAGCAGCAGGGGTATGAACACTGAAGCTTTCTTT.

This chain joins TRBV27 and TRBJ1-2; 9 nucleotides align to TRBD1. Germline values: CDR1 MNHEY, CDR2 SMNVEV (reference sequence). This CDR3 spans 14 amino acids. V was pared by 3 bases and J by 8 bases, with 7 bases of the junction left unmatched. CDR3 DNA sequence: TGTGCCAGCAGTTTTTCGGACAGGGGCGGAGGCTACACCTTC. It codes for CASSFSDRGGGYTF.

The V and J genes are TRBV4-3 and TRBJ1-2; 8 positions match TRBD1. CDR1 is LGHNA and CDR2 is YSLEER in the germline V gene. CDR3 length: 16 amino acids. V gave up 0 bases and J gave up 4 bases; unmatched junction bases: 7. Here the CDR3 DNA reads TGCGCCAGCAGCCAAGATCGGGACAGGCTATCCTATGGCTACACCTTC. Translated: CASSQDRDRLSYGYTF.

This chain joins TRBV29-1 and TRBJ1-1; TRBD1 matches 8 bases. The J segment lost 0 bases and the V segment lost 5 bases, leaving 2 bases of the junction unmatched. This CDR3 is 13 amino acids long. Germline values: CDR1 SQVTM, CDR2 ANQGSEA. The CDR3 region is CSVTGGMNTEAFF. The CDR3 region has the DNA TGCAGCGTTACAGGGGGGATGAACACTGAAGCTTTCTTT.

V is TRBV19 and J is TRBJ1-5; TRBD1 is a possible D gene (5 bases). The CDR3 spans 15 residues. V was shortened by 3 bases and J by 3 bases, with 12 bases between the two germline ends. Germline CDR1 is LNHDA and CDR2 is SQIVND (reference sequence). The CDR3 here is CASSIGRENNQPQHF. CDR3 DNA sequence: TGTGCCAGTAGTATCGGCAGGGAAAACAATCAGCCCCAGCATTTT.

This clone is classed as medium-sized. This sequence joins TRBV13 and TRBJ2-1; 11 positions match TRBD1. Germline lookup yields CDR1 PRHDT and CDR2 FYEKMQ (reference sequence). J lost 5 bases, V lost 4 bases, and 4 bases had no gene match. The CDR3 length is 15 residues. The DNA for the CDR3 is TGTGCCAGCAGCTGGACAGGGGGCGTTAACAATGAGCAGTTCTTC. Its protein product is CASSWTGGVNNEQFF.

The CDR3 DNA reads as TGTGCCAGCAGTTTAGAAGACAGGGCGCTAGAGCAGCCCCAGCATTTT. Amino acids: CASSLEDRALEQPQHF. This sequence joins TRBV27 and TRBJ1-5, with 7 nucleotides matching TRBD1. Germline lookup yields CDR1 MNHEY and CDR2 SMNVEV (reference sequence). CDR3 length: 16 residues. V lost 2 bases, J lost 7 bases, and 11 bases stayed unmatched.

This clone occurred once. V gene TRBV10-1 combines with J gene TRBJ1-2; D might be TRBD1 (6 bases). This CDR3 has 14 residues. The V end was cut by 3 bases, the J end by 6 bases, with 14 bases between. Germline values: CDR1 WNHNN, CDR2 SYGVQD (reference sequence). CDR3 region: CASSDPGTTNGYTF. The DNA for the CDR3 is TGCGCCAGCAGTGACCCCGGGACAACGAATGGCTACACCTTC.

This chain connects TRBV12-5 to TRBJ1-1, with no clear D. The CDR3 covers 14 residues. Germline assignment: CDR1 LGHNT and CDR2 FRNRAP. V lost 5 bases and J lost 5, with 15 bases in between. CDR3 nucleotides: TGTGCTAGTGGTACCCTACCCACCGGAACTGAAGCTTTCTTT. This gives the protein CASGTLPTGTEAFF.

The rearrangement uses TRBV4-2 and TRBJ1-2; maybe TRBD1 (6 bases). Germline V lookup: CDR1 LGHNA, CDR2 YNFKEQ. This CDR3 is built from 16 residues. Trimming shortened V by 0 bases and J by 2 bases, and 13 bases separated the two germline ends. As DNA, the CDR3 is TGTGCCAGCAGCCAAGATATGACAGGACGAAACTATGGCTACACCTTC. It encodes CASSQDMTGRNYGYTF.

This rearrangement joins TRBV2 to TRBJ1-1; 12 nucleotides agree with TRBD1. This CDR3 spans 18 amino acids. Per the germline V gene, CDR1 is SNHLY and CDR2 is FYNNEI. J gave up 6 bases and V 7 bases, and 18 bases lay outside the gene matches. CDR3 in DNA: TGTGCCAGCATAAGACCGGGACAGGGGGCGCCGGGTGGGGCTGAAGCTTTCTTT. Protein product: CASIRPGQGAPGGAEAFF.

The chain couples TRBV9 to TRBJ1-1; no firm D call. Germline-derived CDR1 and CDR2 are SGDLS and YYNGEE. The V end lost 0 bases, the J end lost 2 bases, and 8 bases lay between the germline ends. The CDR3 is made up of 14 amino acids. This CDR3 is CASSVGSLNTEAFF. The CDR3 DNA reads as TGTGCCAGCAGCGTAGGAAGTCTTAACACTGAAGCTTTCTTT.

The J gene is TRBJ1-5, the V gene TRBV19; 8 bases line up with TRBD1. Germline V gene data show CDR1 as LNHDA and CDR2 as SQIVND (reference sequence). This CDR3 comprises 11 residues. The V segment lost 5 bases and the J segment 13 bases; nucleotides outside the gene matches: 4. This CDR3 is CASSSRDRQHF. The CDR3, as DNA: TGTGCCAGTAGTTCCCGGGACAGGCAGCATTTT.

The chain couples TRBV29-1 to TRBJ1-5, with D perhaps matching TRBD1 (6 bases). Germline CDR1 is SQVTM and CDR2 is ANQGSEA. This CDR3 spans 13 amino acids. Trimming removed 6 bases at V and 4 bases at J, with 13 bases between. CDR3 DNA sequence: TGCAGCGTCGCCGGGACACCAAATCAGCCCCAGCATTTT. It is translated as CSVAGTPNQPQHF.